The present entry profiles one T cell receptor (beta chain) with its context. Its antigen target is currently unknown. Base qualities were left out, and no much larger clone turns up one base away. TCRbeta CDR3 regions were amplified from genomic DNA by means of the immunoSEQ Assay, a bias-controlled multiplex PCR. From the authors' description of their analysis: The number of nucleated cells in each sample was estimated from the amplification of reference gene primers within the assay. Sequence reads were collapsed and filtered to measure the absolute abundance of every unique TCRbeta CDR3 rearrangement. Productive Simpson clonality was computed per sample as the square root of Simpson's diversity index over productive rearrangements. This immuneACCESS table, as held by TCRdb, lists in-frame sequences with V and J called but not all clones. Of the missing ones, under half trace to an unresolved V gene in checked studies; the others have no known cause. V and J calls and clone size are as listed in that table; D and trimming were resolved from the DNA. The sample yields over 200,000 clones; 70% to 85% were counted once. The ten most abundant clones make up 1.8% of the sample.

In the prospective study, participants were 18 to 89 years old, resided in about two dozen geographic areas of the United States, and were enrolled through a virtual design. In the prospective study, participants were assigned to cohorts based on the clinical history participants reported in a screening survey and a study questionnaire. ImmuneRACE Cohort 3 recovered participants were defined by two consecutive negative NP/OP PCR tests, healthcare professional clearance, or symptom resolution. In the prospective study, whole blood, serum and a nasopharyngeal or oropharyngeal swab were collected from each participant by mobile phlebotomists. Participants in the prospective study had the option to provide additional blood draws and questionnaires over a 2-month period. Blood samples from the prospective study were shipped frozen or at room temperature prior to DNA extraction. This specimen belongs to a study of blood T cell repertoires in COVID-19 (dated by TCRdb to 2019 to 2021). Looking at the study overall: The collaborator samples originated in the United States, Italy and Spain and spanned the acute and convalescent phases of COVID-19. The prospective study material was composed of cDNA or gDNA derived from T cells, B-cell-depleted T cells, or PBMCs. Subjects who had been exposed to COVID-19, were actively infected with it, or had recovered from it provided the deeply sampled blood TCRbeta repertoires that made up the dataset. The repertoires were made available in a free public database intended to serve as a resource for research on the immune response to SARS-CoV-2. The samples were drawn from the first 160 participants of the ongoing ImmuneRACE study and from 1,254 subjects provided by 6 global collaborators. The sample metadata nearly always contained a de-identified subject ID, COVID-19 status, age in years and sex. Where available, HLA class I and class II types were taken from metadata supplied by the sample provider and were not determined by assay-based typing. Overall study outcomes, separate from this receptor: How much clinical and demographic metadata was included differed by source and by participant, and the metadata was provided uncurated.

The CDR3 sequence holds 12 residues, the cysteine and phenylalanine included. The sequence is cut down to CDR3 DNA, 36 bases in frame from base 1. From the germline V gene (reference sequence), CDR1 is PRHDT and CDR2 is FYEKMQ. V is pared back by 5 bases and J by 5 bases, with 7 bases lying between the germline termini. The sequenced material came from PBMCs or T cells enriched from blood (not recorded which). Recombination connected TRBV13 to TRBJ2-4, with the D gene not clear enough to name. The origin of this receptor is a man between 60 and 75 years old who had recovered from COVID-19. CDR3 protein: CASSASENIQYF. The sequence in DNA is TGTGCCAGCAGCGCCTCAGAAAACATTCAGTACTTC. The CDR3, completed at both ends by the reference TRBV13 and TRBJ2-4 genes, gives the full variable domain AAGVIQSPRHLIKEKRETATLKCYPIPRHDTVYWYQQGPGQDPQFLISFYEKMQSDKGSIPDRFSAQQFSDYHSELNMSSLELGDSALYFCASSASENIQYFGAGTRLSVL.